The sequence of this TCR beta chain was determined in a study of beta chain features in type 1 diabetes. The isolated RNA, all of it, was reverse transcribed, so expressed TCRB transcripts were what got sequenced. Some clones are missing from TCRdb's copy, which holds only in-frame ones; the method was immunoSEQ multiplex PCR. The data contain tens of thousands of clones, under 35% of them singletons. Regarding the study as a whole: Relative to healthy donors, patients appeared to have naive, central memory and Treg TCRB repertoires that were more similar. PCR might favor shorter templates, but any such skew would affect patients and controls equally.

For this clone: Its antigen remains unidentified.

The authors took one heparinised blood draw, averaging about 110 mL, from each donor. Researchers reported sorting CD4+ naive, central memory, regulatory and stem cell-like memory cells via CD45RO/CCR7/CD25/CD127/CD95/CD27. Trimming pared 0 bases from V and 0 bases from J, leaving 7 bases between. The CDR3 covers 15 residues. Germline V gene data show CDR1 as SGHRS and CDR2 as YFSETQ. This chain connects TRBV5-1 to TRBJ1-5; D unclear. The sequenced sample was stem cell memory CD4+ T cells from blood. This clonotype was obtained from a woman between 18 and 29 years old in good health. This CDR3 is CASSLGGNSNQPQHF. The DNA of the CDR3 is TGCGCCAGCAGCTTGGGAGGGAATAGCAATCAGCCCCAGCATTTT. Drawing the rest from reference TRBV5-1 and TRBJ1-5, the complete variable domain is KAGVTQTPRYLIKTRGQQVTLSCSPISGHRSVSWYQQTPGQGLQFLFEYFSETQRNKGNFPGRFSGRQFSNSRSEMNVSTLELGDSALYLCASSLGGNSNQPQHFGDGTRLSIL.